The clone carrying this T cell receptor (beta chain) was counted only a few times. Its antigen is as yet unknown. The CDR3 is 16 residues long. From germline, CDR1 is SGHRS and CDR2 YFSETQ. V was clipped by 1 base and J by 2 bases, with 14 bases between them. The sample is drawn from a study of post-analysis software for immune sequencing data. Study-level background: The study covered relapsing-remitting, secondary progressive and progressive-relapsing courses of multiple sclerosis. Overall study results and limits: There was significantly lower normalized Chao1 diversity in multiple sclerosis patients than in controls. Controls showed lower frequencies than patients for five TRBV segments, and TRBV5-6, TRBV5-1 and TRBV20-1 were among these. Batch-mates among the samples co-clustered strongly by F measure.

Unique molecular identifiers were carried by the TCR beta cDNA libraries. The T cell input of roughly 0.85 to 11 million gave roughly 0.5 million cDNA molecules. TCRdb re-called the PCR reads through MiXCR, storing one row per CDR3 protein. The repertoire consists of hundreds of thousands of distinct CDR3 sequences, with 59% occurring once and the leading ten covering about 10%. The chain is built from TRBV5-1 and TRBJ2-3; tentative D call: TRBD2 (6 bases). The TCR originated in a girl aged 2 to 10 with multiple sclerosis. The sequencing sample was made of blood. CDR3 in DNA: TGCGCCAGCAGCTTGTACGGCGGGACCCCCACAGATACGCAGTATTTT. It codes for CASSLYGGTPTDTQYF.